Below are 27 T cell receptor beta chains sequenced from a single sample in a study of Graves' ophthalmopathy and Graves' hyperthyroidism. Amplification of the TCR beta CDR3 regions used RNA transcripts (as template). The first round was an RT-PCR with HTBI primers, and the second round was a multiplex PCR. TCRdb redid the calling of the multiplex PCR reads with MiXCR, one entry per CDR3 protein. This table has about 740,000 distinct CDR3 sequences, 40% appearing once. Sequencing was performed on peripheral blood. Receptors were obtained from an adult man with Graves' ophthalmopathy.

This chain links TRBV6-5 with TRBJ1-6, with 7 bases aligning to TRBD1. The J segment lost 10 bases and the V segment lost 6 bases, leaving 6 bases of the junction unmatched. The CDR3 sequence is 13 residues long. Per germline, CDR1 MNHEY and CDR2 SVGAGI. CDR3 region: CASSEGAKSPLHF. The CDR3 DNA reads as TGTGCCAGCAGCGAGGGGGCTAAGTCACCCCTCCACTTT.

The sample holds a few counts of this clonotype. The chain combines TRBV19 with TRBJ1-5; D may be TRBD1 (6 bases). The ends were cut back, 7 bases at V and 5 bases at J, with 18 bases in the middle. Per the germline V gene, CDR1 is LNHDA and CDR2 is SQIVND (reference sequence). The CDR3 is 15 residues long. CDR3 region: CASNPRDIGYQPQHF. The CDR3 bases are TGTGCCAGTAACCCAAGGGACATCGGTTATCAGCCCCAGCATTTT.

The table lists this clonotype with many counts. The chain employs TRBV7-2 and TRBJ1-2; D is unresolved. Trimming removed 5 bases from V and 2 bases from J, with 9 bases in between. Germline V CDR1 and CDR2: SGHTA, FQGNSA. The CDR3 totals 13 residues. CDR3 amino acids: CASSRVRNYGYTF. DNA of the CDR3: TGTGCCAGCAGCCGGGTTCGGAACTATGGCTACACCTTC.

This clonotype was detected only a few times. CDR3 nucleotide sequence: TGTGCCAGCAGTCCCTCCGTTAGGGGAGAGGTGTACTTC. Residues: CASSPSVRGEVYF. The rearrangement uses TRBV12-3 or TRBV12-4 and TRBJ2-7; D possibly uses TRBD1 or TRBD2 (5 bases each). Trimming cost V 5 bases and J 12 bases, with 20 bases left between them. The CDR3 length is 13 residues.

The rearrangement uses TRBV7-2 and TRBJ2-7, with D perhaps TRBD1 (6 bases). V lost 4 bases and J 3 bases, leaving 13 bases between the germline ends. Germline V gives CDR1 SGHTA, CDR2 FQGNSA. This CDR3 region has 14 residues. The CDR3 loop reads CASSYQGIGYEQYF. CDR3 bases: TGTGCCAGCAGCTACCAGGGGATTGGCTACGAGCAGTACTTC.

The chain is built from TRBV12-3 or TRBV12-4 and TRBJ1-1, with a possible D match to TRBD1 (5 bases). V lost 4 bases, J lost 0 bases, and 12 bases lay in between. The CDR3 is 15 amino acids. The CDR3, as DNA: TGTGCCAGCAGTTCACCGGGACCCTTGAACACTGAAGCTTTCTTT. As protein: CASSSPGPLNTEAFF.

The rearrangement uses TRBV6-6 and TRBJ2-7; tentative D call: TRBD1 (6 bases). Germline CDR1 and CDR2: MNHNY and SVGAGI (reference sequence). V shed 2 bases and J shed 3 bases, with 11 bases lying between them. The CDR3 has 14 residues. CDR3 in amino acids: CASSYVDRSYEQYF. CDR3 DNA sequence: TGTGCCAGCAGTTACGTAGACAGGAGCTACGAGCAGTACTTC.

This rearrangement joins TRBV10-1 to TRBJ1-6; D gene unclear. V was pared by 8 bases and J by 3 bases, with 8 bases between. Germline CDR1 reads WNHNN; CDR2 reads SYGVQD (reference sequence). This CDR3 is 13 amino acids long. The DNA of the CDR3 is TGCGCCAGCCAGGACGGCTATAATTCACCCCTCCACTTT. It yields the protein CASQDGYNSPLHF.

The chain uses TRBV25-1 and TRBJ1-2; D remains ambiguous. There are 15 residues in the CDR3. The ends were cut back, 2 bases at V and 8 bases at J, with 18 bases in the middle. The germline V gene encodes CDR1 MGHDK and CDR2 SYGVNS. The CDR3 nucleotides are TGTGCCAGCAGTGAAGCGCCTCGGAGAGGGTCCGGCTACACCTTC. Amino acid sequence: CASSEAPRRGSGYTF.

The chain links TRBV29-1 to TRBJ1-2; 10 positions agree with TRBD1. The V and J ends lost 6 bases and 4 bases, in that order; junction bases with no gene match: 17. The CDR3 has 17 residues. From germline, CDR1 is SQVTM and CDR2 ANQGSEA. CDR3 sequence: CSVTGTGDRTKFYGYTF. The CDR3 DNA reads as TGCAGCGTGACCGGGACAGGGGACCGTACCAAATTCTATGGCTACACCTTC.

V gene TRBV5-1 combines with J gene TRBJ1-6; D remains ambiguous. Trimming stripped 1 base from V and 5 bases from J, with 7 bases between. Germline V CDR1 and CDR2: SGHRS, YFSETQ. This CDR3 is 14 amino acids long. The CDR3 DNA sequence: TGCGCCAGCAGCTTGACGATTCATAATTCACCCCTCCACTTT. Translation: CASSLTIHNSPLHF. The variable domain in full, completed from reference TRBV5-1 and TRBJ1-6, reads KAGVTQTPRYLIKTRGQQVTLSCSPISGHRSVSWYQQTPGQGLQFLFEYFSETQRNKGNFPGRFSGRQFSNSRSEMNVSTLELGDSALYLCASSLTIHNSPLHFGNGTRLTVT.

The table lists this clonotype with many counts. An end of the junction differs from the germline gene, which may be a read error. V usage is TRBV24-1 and J usage is TRBJ1-5; D unclear. The V gene's germline CDR1 is KGHDR and CDR2 SFDVKD. The CDR3 sequence is 13 residues long. CDR3 DNA: TGTGCCAGCAGTTACTCGACGGATCAGCCCCAGCATTTT. Translation gives CASSYSTDQPQHF.

V is TRBV25-1 and J is TRBJ2-2; TRBD2 aligns across 9 bases. The V segment lost 5 bases and the J segment 4 bases; nucleotides outside the gene matches: 14. The CDR3 consists of 18 residues. Germline assignment: CDR1 MGHDK and CDR2 SYGVNS. The CDR3 region is CASSSLLASGVITGELFF. CDR3 in DNA: TGTGCCAGCAGTTCTCTCCTCGCTAGCGGGGTGATCACCGGGGAGCTGTTTTTT.

Concerning this clonotype itself: Since a much larger clone is just one base distant, this may be a read error. The CDR3 sequence is CASSQGEGYTF. DNA for the CDR3: TGCGCCAGCAGCCAAGGAGAGGGCTACACCTTC. The chain employs TRBV7-9 and TRBJ1-2; D not resolved. The CDR3 is 11 amino acids. Per germline, CDR1 SEHNR and CDR2 FQNEAQ (reference sequence).

In this sample, this clonotype turned up once. This chain links TRBV9 with TRBJ2-7, with D perhaps matching TRBD1 (5 bases). Looked up from germline, CDR1 is SGDLS and CDR2 is YYNGEE. The CDR3 extends over 13 amino acids. Trimming left V 3 bases short and J 7 bases short, with 14 bases between. CDR3: CASSAGNREEQYF. CDR3 nucleotide sequence: TGTGCCAGCAGCGCAGGGAACCGAGAGGAGCAGTACTTC.

This clonotype was detected only a few times. The chain is built from TRBV20-1 and TRBJ2-2; 7 bases fit TRBD2. Per the germline V gene, CDR1 is DFQATT and CDR2 is SNEGSKA (reference sequence). The CDR3 is 16 amino acids. J lost 7 bases, V lost 6 bases, and 17 bases had no gene match. The DNA for the CDR3 is TGCAGTGCAGAAGGGGCTAGCGGACTAACAGGCGGGGAGCTGTTTTTT. Translated, it gives CSAEGASGLTGGELFF.

A remark on this clonotype: A read error is possible here, since a much larger clone lies one base away. V and J are TRBV14 and TRBJ1-1, with D hard to call. The CDR3 is 14 amino acids. V lost 0 bases to trimming and J lost 5 bases, with 10 bases between them. Germline V gives CDR1 SGHDN, CDR2 FVKESK. This CDR3 is CASSQEGSVTEAFF. In DNA, the CDR3 is TGTGCCAGCAGCCAAGAGGGTTCTGTGACTGAAGCTTTCTTT.

This chain links TRBV15 with TRBJ2-3; D call uncertain. Trimming pared 1 base from V and 3 bases from J, leaving 14 bases between. This CDR3 region has 16 residues. The germline V gene encodes CDR1 LNHNV and CDR2 YYDKDF (reference sequence). CDR3 sequence reads: CATSRATGTFTDTQYF. CDR3 coding DNA: TGTGCCACCAGCAGAGCTACCGGAACTTTTACAGATACGCAGTATTTT.

V and J are TRBV2 and TRBJ1-2, with D maybe TRBD1 (6 bases). CDR1 and CDR2 (germline): SNHLY, FYNNEI. Trimming took off 6 bases at V and 7 bases at J, with 15 bases between the two ends. CDR3 length equals 13 residues. In DNA, the CDR3 is TGTGCCAGCAGCGGGGGGGACACGGCTGGCTACACCTTC. Protein sequence: CASSGGDTAGYTF.

This rearrangement joins TRBV20-1 to TRBJ2-2; 8 bases map to TRBD2. The CDR3 loop spans 14 amino acids. Germline values: CDR1 DFQATT, CDR2 SNEGSKA (reference sequence). Germline trimming cut 6 bases from V and 6 bases from J; bases unmatched to any gene: 9. The CDR3 sequence is CSARTAGGAGELFF. CDR3 coding DNA: TGCAGTGCCAGGACGGCGGGAGGAGCCGGGGAGCTGTTTTTT.

The sample holds a few counts of this clonotype. V is TRBV19 and J is TRBJ2-7, with a possible D match to TRBD1 (6 bases). In germline, CDR1 is LNHDA, CDR2 SQIVND (reference sequence). Trimming took off 5 bases at V and 2 bases at J, with 22 bases between the two ends. This CDR3 contains 17 residues. The CDR3 region is CASSPPRVQGYPYEQYF. CDR3 DNA sequence: TGTGCCAGTAGTCCACCTCGGGTACAGGGATACCCCTACGAGCAGTACTTC.

The chain has TRBV20-1 and TRBJ1-5; D is unclear. CDR3 length: 14 residues. The V and J ends lost 6 bases and 0 bases respectively, with 12 bases between them. Per the germline V gene, CDR1 is DFQATT and CDR2 is SNEGSKA (reference sequence). The CDR3 sequence is CSAPMGNSNQPQHF. The CDR3 region has the DNA TGCAGTGCGCCCATGGGAAATAGCAATCAGCCCCAGCATTTT.

The chain has TRBV19 and TRBJ1-3; D uncertain. Germline V gene data show CDR1 as LNHDA and CDR2 as SQIVND (reference sequence). The CDR3 spans 14 residues. Trimming removed 4 bases at V and 4 bases at J, with 11 bases between. CDR3 loop: CASSNTPAGNTIYF. CDR3 in DNA: TGTGCCAGTAGTAATACCCCGGCCGGAAACACCATATATTTT.

The genes are TRBV3-1 and TRBJ1-2; D gene unclear. Looked up from germline, CDR1 is LGHDT and CDR2 is YNNKEL (reference sequence). This CDR3 has 14 amino acids. V shed 1 base and J shed 2 bases, with 8 bases lying between them. In nucleotides, the CDR3 is TGTGCCAGCAGCCAAGGTTCGGGAAACTATGGCTACACCTTC. Translating it yields CASSQGSGNYGYTF.

The chain recombines TRBV20-1 with TRBJ1-1; D gene uncertain. Trimming took off 6 bases at V and 1 base at J, with 6 bases between the two ends. The germline gives CDR1 DFQATT, CDR2 SNEGSKA (reference sequence). CDR3 length: 11 amino acids. CDR3 sequence reads: CSAARNTEAFF. As DNA, the CDR3 is TGCAGTGCGGCAAGGAACACTGAAGCTTTCTTT.

This clonotype showed up many times. At one end the junction does not follow the germline gene, possibly because of a read error. The chain couples TRBV29-1 to TRBJ1-6, with 7 nucleotides matching TRBD1. The CDR3 sequence is 13 residues long. Germline V gene lookup returns CDR1 SQVTM and CDR2 ANQGSEA. The CDR3 is CNVVQGSNSPLHF. For the CDR3, the DNA is TGCAACGTTGTACAGGGGTCTAATTCACCCCTCCACTTT.

The chain carries TRBV10-3 and TRBJ2-2; weak D call: TRBD1 (5 bases). Germline V lookup: CDR1 ENHRY, CDR2 SYGVKD. This CDR3 is 15 amino acids long. V was trimmed by 7 bases and J by 6 bases, leaving 18 bases between them. CDR3 residues: CAINPDQGPAGELFF. CDR3 in DNA: TGTGCCATCAACCCGGACCAGGGTCCCGCCGGGGAGCTGTTTTTT.